Below, one TCR beta chain is given with its context. Its antigen is currently unknown. The DNA is left out, because the CDR3 cannot be placed on it with certainty; the CDR3 is given as TCRdb lists it. Data came from immunoSEQ multiplex PCR; TCRdb stores just in-frame clones and leaves some out. The table includes 13,000 to 15,000 clones, around 96% detected once. These data originate in a study of graft-versus-host responses after intestinal transplantation. Study as a whole: Each of the recipients got a multivisceral, liver-intestinal, or isolated intestinal transplant. Anti-thymocyte globulin induction, then tacrolimus and steroids for 3 to 4 years, went to all recipients. The study, taken as a whole, reports: Among recipient marrow samples, GvH clones were found; some appeared first in ileum or blood.

The CDR3 spans 15 residues, counting both ends. Germline V gene sequence: CDR1 SEHNR, CDR2 FQNEAQ (reference sequence). The rearrangement links TRBV7-9 to TRBJ2-2; the table gives TRBD2 as D, unverified against the DNA. Here the sequenced sample was PBMCs, taken 9 days after transplant. The source is a human patient who received an intestinal transplant, so some T cells may come from the graft donor. The CDR3 region is CASSFGSGNTGELFF.